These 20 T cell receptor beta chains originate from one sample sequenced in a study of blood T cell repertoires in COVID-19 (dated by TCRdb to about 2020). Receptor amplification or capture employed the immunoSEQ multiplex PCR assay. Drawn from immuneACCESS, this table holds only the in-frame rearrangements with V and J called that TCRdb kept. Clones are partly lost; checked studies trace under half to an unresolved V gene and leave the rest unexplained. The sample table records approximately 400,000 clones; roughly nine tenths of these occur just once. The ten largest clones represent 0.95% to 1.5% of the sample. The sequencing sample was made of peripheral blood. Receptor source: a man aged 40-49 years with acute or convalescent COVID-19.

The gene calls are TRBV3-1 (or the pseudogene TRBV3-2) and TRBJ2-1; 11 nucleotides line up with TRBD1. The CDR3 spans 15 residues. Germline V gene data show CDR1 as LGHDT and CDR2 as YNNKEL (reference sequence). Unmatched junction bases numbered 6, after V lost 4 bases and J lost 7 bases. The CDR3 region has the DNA TGTGCCAGCAGCCGCGGGACAGGGGGGTTGAATGAGCAGTTCTTC. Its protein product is CASSRGTGGLNEQFF.

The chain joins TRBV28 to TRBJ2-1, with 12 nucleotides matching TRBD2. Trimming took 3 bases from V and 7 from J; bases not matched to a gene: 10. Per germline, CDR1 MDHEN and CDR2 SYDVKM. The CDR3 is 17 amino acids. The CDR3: CASSFYPTSGSRNEQFF. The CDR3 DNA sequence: TGTGCCAGCAGTTTTTATCCGACTAGCGGGAGTAGGAATGAGCAGTTCTTC.

CDR3 region: CASSQRQGGTYNEQFF. CDR3 DNA sequence: TGCGCCAGCAGCCAGAGACAGGGCGGGACCTACAATGAGCAGTTCTTC. The chain uses TRBV5-1 and TRBJ2-1; TRBD1 is a possible D gene (7 bases). The CDR3 contains 16 residues. V shed 4 bases and J shed 2 bases, with 16 bases lying between them. The V gene's germline CDR1 is SGHRS and CDR2 YFSETQ.

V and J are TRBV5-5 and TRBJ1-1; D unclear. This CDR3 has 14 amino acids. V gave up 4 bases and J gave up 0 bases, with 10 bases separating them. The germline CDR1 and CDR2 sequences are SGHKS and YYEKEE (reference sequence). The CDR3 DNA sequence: TGTGCCAGCAGCCAACAGACCTTGAACACTGAAGCTTTCTTT. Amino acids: CASSQQTLNTEAFF. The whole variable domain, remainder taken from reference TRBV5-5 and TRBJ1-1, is DAGVTQSPTHLIKTRGQQVTLRCSPISGHKSVSWYQQVLGQGPQFIFQYYEKEERGRGNFPDRFSARQFPNYSSELNVNALLLGDSALYLCASSQQTLNTEAFFGQGTRLTVV.

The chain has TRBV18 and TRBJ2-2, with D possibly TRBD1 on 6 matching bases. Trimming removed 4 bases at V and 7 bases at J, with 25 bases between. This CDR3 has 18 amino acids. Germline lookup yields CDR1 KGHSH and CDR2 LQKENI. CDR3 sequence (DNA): TGTGCCAGCTCACTTGAAAGGACAGAATCCACGGCAATCGGGGAGCTGTTTTTT. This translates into CASSLERTESTAIGELFF.

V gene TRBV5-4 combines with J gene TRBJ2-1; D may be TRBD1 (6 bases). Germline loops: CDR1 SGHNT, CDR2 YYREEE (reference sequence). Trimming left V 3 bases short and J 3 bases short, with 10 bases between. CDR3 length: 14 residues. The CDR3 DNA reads TGTGCCAGCAGCTACAGGGAGCGCTACAATGAGCAGTTCTTC. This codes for CASSYRERYNEQFF.

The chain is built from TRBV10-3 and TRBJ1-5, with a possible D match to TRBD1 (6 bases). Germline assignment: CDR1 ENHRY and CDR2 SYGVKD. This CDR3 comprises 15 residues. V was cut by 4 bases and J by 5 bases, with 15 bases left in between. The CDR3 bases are TGTGCCATCAGTGTCGACAGGAATATGGATCAGCCCCAGCATTTT. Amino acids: CAISVDRNMDQPQHF.

DNA for the CDR3: TGTGCCAGTAGTATAATGGGAGCTGGAAACACCATATATTTT. Translated: CASSIMGAGNTIYF. This rearrangement joins TRBV19 to TRBJ1-3, with no clear D. Germline loops: CDR1 LNHDA, CDR2 SQIVND (reference sequence). V was clipped by 2 bases and J by 2 bases, with 7 bases between them. The CDR3 spans 14 residues. The full variable domain, completed using reference TRBV19 and TRBJ1-3, is DGGITQSPKYLFRKEGQNVTLSCEQNLNHDAMYWYRQDPGQGLRLIYYSQIVNDFQKGDIAEGYSVSREKKESFPLTVTSAQKNPTAFYLCASSIMGAGNTIYFGEGSWLTVV.

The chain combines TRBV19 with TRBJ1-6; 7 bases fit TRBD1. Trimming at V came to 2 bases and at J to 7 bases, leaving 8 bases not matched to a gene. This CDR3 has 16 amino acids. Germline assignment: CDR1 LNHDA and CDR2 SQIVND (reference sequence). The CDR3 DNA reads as TGTGCCAGTAGTATATTGGGCCGACAGGGAAATTCACCCCTCCACTTT. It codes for CASSILGRQGNSPLHF.

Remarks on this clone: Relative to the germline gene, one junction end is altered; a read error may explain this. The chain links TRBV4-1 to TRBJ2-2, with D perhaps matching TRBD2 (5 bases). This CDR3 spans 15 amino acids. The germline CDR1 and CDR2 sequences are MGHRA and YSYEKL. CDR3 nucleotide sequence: TGCGCCAGCAGCCAAGGCGGACCGATCCACCGGGGAGCTGTTTTT. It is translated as CASSQGGPIHRGAVF.

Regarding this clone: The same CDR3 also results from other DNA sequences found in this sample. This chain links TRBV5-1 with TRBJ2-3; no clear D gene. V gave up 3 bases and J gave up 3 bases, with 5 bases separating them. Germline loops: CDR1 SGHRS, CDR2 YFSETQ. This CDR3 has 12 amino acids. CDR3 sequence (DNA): TGCGCCAGCAGCTCCTCTACAGATACGCAGTATTTT. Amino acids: CASSSSTDTQYF.

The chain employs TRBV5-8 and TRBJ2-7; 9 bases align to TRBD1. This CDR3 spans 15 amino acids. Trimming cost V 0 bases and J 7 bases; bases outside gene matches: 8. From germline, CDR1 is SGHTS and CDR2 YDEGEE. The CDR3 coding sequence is TGTGCCAGCAGCTTGGGACAGGGGGACCTTTCGGAGCAGTACTTC. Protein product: CASSLGQGDLSEQYF. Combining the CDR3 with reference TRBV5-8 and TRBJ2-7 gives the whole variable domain EAGVTQSPTHLIKTRGQQATLRCSPISGHTSVYWYQQALGLGLQFLLWYDEGEERNRGNFPPRFSGRQFPNYSSELNVNALELEDSALYLCASSLGQGDLSEQYFGPGTRLTVT.

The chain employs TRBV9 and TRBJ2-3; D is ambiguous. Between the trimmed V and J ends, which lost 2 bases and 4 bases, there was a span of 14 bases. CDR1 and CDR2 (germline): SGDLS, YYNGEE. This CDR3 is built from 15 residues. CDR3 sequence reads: CASSVNPREPDTQYF. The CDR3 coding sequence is TGTGCCAGCAGCGTTAATCCCCGAGAGCCAGATACGCAGTATTTT. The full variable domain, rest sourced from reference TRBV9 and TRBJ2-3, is DSGVTQTPKHLITATGQRVTLRCSPRSGDLSVYWYQQSLDQGLQFLIQYYNGEERAKGNILERFSAQQFPDLHSELNLSSLELGDSALYFCASSVNPREPDTQYFGPGTRLTVL.

The DNA of the CDR3 is TGTGCCAGCGACCTGGGGGGTGTCGGCACTGAAGCTTTCTTT. Its protein is CASDLGGVGTEAFF. This rearrangement joins TRBV19 to TRBJ1-1; D is possibly TRBD1 (5 bases). Trimming cost V 9 bases and J 4 bases, with 18 bases left between them. CDR3 size: 14 residues. Per the germline V gene, CDR1 is LNHDA and CDR2 is SQIVND (reference sequence).

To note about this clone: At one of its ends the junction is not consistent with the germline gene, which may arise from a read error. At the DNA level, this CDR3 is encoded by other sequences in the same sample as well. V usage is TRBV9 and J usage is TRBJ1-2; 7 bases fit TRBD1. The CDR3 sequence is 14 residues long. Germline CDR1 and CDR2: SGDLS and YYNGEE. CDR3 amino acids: CASRGRGTDYGYTF. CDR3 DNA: TGCGCCAGCAGGGGAAGAGGGACAGACTATGGCTACACCTTC.

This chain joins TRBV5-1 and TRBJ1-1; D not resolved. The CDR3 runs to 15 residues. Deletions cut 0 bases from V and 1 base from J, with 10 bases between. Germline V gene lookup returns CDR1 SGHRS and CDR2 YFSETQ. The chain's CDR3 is CASSLGVGANTEAFF. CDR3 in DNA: TGCGCCAGCAGCTTGGGGGTGGGAGCGAACACTGAAGCTTTCTTT.

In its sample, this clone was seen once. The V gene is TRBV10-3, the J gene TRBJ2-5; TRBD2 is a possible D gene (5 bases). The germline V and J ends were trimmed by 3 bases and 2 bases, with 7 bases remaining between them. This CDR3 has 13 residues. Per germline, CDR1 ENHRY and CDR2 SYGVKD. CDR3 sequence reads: CAISEPGQETQYF. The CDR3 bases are TGTGCCATCAGTGAACCGGGACAAGAGACCCAGTACTTC.

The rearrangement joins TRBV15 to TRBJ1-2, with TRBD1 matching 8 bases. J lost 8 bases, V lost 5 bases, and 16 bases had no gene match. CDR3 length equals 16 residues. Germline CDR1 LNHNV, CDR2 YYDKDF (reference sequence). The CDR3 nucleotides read TGTGCCACCAGCGCGAGAAGGCAGGGGGCTGTTCGCGGCTACACCTTC. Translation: CATSARRQGAVRGYTF. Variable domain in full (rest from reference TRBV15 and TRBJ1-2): DAMVIQNPRYQVTQFGKPVTLSCSQTLNHNVMYWYQQKSSQAPKLLFHYYDKDFNNEADTPDNFQSRRPNTSFCFLDIRSPGLGDTAMYLCATSARRQGAVRGYTFGSGTRLTVV.

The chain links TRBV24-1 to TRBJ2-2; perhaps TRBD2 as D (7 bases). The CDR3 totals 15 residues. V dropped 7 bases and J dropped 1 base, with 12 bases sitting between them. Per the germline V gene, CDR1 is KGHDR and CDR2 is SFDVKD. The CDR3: CATRGGAQNTGELFF. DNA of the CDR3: TGTGCCACCAGGGGGGGGGCGCAGAACACCGGGGAGCTGTTTTTT.

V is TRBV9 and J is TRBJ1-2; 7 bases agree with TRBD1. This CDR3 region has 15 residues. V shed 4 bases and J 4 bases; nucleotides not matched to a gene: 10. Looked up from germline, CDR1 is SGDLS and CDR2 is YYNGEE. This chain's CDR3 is CASSPQSGQIYGYTF. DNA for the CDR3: TGTGCCAGCAGCCCACAATCGGGACAGATCTATGGCTACACCTTC.